By share of the sample, the clone carrying this T cell receptor beta chain is medium-sized. This entry comes from a study of blood T cell repertoires in COVID-19. At the level of the study: PBMCs, B-cell-depleted T cells, or T cells were the source of the cDNA or gDNA that made up the material.

The V end was cut by 4 bases, the J end by 7 bases, with 14 bases between. Germline assignment: CDR1 SNHLY and CDR2 FYNNEI. The CDR3 contains 14 residues. Sequencing used immunoSEQ multiplex PCR; TCRdb keeps in-frame clones, though not all of them. There are 110,000 or so clones in the sample; about two thirds occur only once, and less than 2% lies in the top ten. The specimen sequenced was peripheral blood. The TCR sequence derives from a woman between 40 and 50 years old with acute or convalescent COVID-19. The chain uses TRBV2 and TRBJ1-5, with D possibly matching TRBD1 (6 bases). CDR3 protein: CASSAGTSVQPQHF. The CDR3 DNA follows: TGTGCCAGCAGTGCCGGGACATCCGTACAGCCCCAGCATTTT.